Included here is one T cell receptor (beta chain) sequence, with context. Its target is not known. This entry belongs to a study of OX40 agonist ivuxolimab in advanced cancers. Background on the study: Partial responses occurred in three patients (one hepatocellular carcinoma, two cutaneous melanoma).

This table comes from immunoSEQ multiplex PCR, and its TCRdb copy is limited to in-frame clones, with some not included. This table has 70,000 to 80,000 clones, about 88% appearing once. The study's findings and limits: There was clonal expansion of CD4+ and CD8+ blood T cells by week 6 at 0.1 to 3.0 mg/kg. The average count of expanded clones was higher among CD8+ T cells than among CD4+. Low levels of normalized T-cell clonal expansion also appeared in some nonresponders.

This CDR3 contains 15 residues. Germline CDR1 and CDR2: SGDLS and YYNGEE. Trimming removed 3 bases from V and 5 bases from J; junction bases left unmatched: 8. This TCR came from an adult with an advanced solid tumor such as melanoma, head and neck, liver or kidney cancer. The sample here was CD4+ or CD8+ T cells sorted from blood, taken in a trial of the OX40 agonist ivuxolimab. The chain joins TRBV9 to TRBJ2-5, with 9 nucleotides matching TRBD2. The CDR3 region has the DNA TGTGCCAGCAGCGCGAGCGGGAGGAGGGAGGAGACCCAGTACTTC. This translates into CASSASGRREETQYF.